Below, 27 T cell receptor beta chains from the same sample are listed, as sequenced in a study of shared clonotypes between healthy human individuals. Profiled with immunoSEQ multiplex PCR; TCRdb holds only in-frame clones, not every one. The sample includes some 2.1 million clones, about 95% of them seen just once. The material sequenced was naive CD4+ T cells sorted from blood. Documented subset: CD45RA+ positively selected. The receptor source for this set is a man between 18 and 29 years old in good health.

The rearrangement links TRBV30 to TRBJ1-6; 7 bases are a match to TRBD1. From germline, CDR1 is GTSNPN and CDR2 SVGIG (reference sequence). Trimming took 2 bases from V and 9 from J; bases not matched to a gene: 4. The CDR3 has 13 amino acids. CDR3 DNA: TGTGCCTGGAGTATAGGGGGCAGTTCACCCCTCCACTTT. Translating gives CAWSIGGSSPLHF.

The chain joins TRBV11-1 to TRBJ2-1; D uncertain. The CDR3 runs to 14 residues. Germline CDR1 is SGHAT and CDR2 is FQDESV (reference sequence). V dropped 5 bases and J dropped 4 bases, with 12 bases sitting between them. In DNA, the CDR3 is TGTGCCAGCAGCAACAATCTACAGTACAATGAGCAGTTCTTC. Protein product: CASSNNLQYNEQFF.

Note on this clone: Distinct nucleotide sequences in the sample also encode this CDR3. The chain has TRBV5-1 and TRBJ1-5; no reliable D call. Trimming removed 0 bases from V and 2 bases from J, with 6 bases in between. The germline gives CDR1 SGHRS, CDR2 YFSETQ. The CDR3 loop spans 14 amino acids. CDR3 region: CASSLGSGNQPQHF. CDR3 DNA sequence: TGCGCCAGCAGCTTGGGGTCAGGCAATCAGCCCCAGCATTTT.

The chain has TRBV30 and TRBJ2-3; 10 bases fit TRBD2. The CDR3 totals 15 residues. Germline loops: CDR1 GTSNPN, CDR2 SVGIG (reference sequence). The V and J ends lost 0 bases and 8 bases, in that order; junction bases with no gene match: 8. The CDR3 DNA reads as TGTGCCTGGAGTGTTTCTAGCGGGAGAGGAGTTACGCAGTATTTT. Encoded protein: CAWSVSSGRGVTQYF.

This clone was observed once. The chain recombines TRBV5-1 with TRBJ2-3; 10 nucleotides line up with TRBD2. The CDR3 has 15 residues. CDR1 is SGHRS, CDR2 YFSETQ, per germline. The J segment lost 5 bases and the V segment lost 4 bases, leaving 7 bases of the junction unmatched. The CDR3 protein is CASSPGLADRDTQYF. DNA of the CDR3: TGCGCCAGCAGCCCCGGACTAGCGGATAGAGATACGCAGTATTTT.

CDR3: CASSRDRVTGELFF. The CDR3 DNA follows: TGTGCCAGCAGCCGAGACAGGGTCACCGGGGAGCTGTTTTTT. The chain has TRBV14 and TRBJ2-2; 7 positions agree with TRBD1. With 4 bases clipped from V and 4 bases from J, the junction kept 3 bases outside the gene matches. The CDR3 is made up of 14 amino acids. Per the germline V gene, CDR1 is SGHDN and CDR2 is FVKESK.

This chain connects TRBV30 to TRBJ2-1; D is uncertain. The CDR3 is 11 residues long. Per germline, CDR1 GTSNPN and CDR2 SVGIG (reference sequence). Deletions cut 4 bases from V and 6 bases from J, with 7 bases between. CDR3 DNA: TGTGCCTGGATGTTGTTCAATGAGCAGTTCTTC. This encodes CAWMLFNEQFF. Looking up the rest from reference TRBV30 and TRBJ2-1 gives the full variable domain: SQTIHQWPATLVQPVGSPLSLECTVEGTSNPNLYWYRQAAGRGLQLLFYSVGIGQISSEVPQNLSASRPQDRQFILSSKKLLLSDSGFYLCAWMLFNEQFFGPGTRLTVL.

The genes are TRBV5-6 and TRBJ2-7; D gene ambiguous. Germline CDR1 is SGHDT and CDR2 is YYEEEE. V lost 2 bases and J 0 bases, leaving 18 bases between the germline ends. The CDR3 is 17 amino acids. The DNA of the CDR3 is TGTGCCAGCAGCTTCCCACCCCGATTACCGTTCTCCTACGAGCAGTACTTC. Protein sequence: CASSFPPRLPFSYEQYF.

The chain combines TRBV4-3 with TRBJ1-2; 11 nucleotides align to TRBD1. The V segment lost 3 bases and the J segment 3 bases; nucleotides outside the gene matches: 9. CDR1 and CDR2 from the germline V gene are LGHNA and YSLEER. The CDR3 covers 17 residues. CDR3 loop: CASSQNPGTGGYYGYTF. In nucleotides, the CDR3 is TGCGCCAGCAGCCAGAACCCCGGGACAGGGGGTTACTATGGCTACACCTTC.

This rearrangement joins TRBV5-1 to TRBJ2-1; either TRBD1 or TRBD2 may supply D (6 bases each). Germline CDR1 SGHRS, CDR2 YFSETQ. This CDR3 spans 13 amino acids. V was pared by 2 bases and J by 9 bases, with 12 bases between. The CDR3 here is CASSFLGGSEQFF. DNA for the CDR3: TGCGCCAGCAGCTTTTTGGGGGGCAGTGAGCAGTTCTTC.

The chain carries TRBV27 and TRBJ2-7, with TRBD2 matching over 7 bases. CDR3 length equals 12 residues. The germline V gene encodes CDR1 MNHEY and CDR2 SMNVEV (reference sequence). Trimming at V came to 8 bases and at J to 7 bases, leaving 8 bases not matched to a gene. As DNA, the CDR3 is TGTGCCAGCGGGGGGGGTCTTCGTGAGCAGTACTTC. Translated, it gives CASGGGLREQYF.

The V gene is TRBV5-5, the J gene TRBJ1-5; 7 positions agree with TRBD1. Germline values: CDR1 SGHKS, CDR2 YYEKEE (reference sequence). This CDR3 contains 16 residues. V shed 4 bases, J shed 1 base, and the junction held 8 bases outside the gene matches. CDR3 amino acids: CASSTGDSRSNQPQHF. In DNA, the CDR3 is TGTGCCAGCAGCACAGGGGACAGTCGGAGCAATCAGCCCCAGCATTTT.

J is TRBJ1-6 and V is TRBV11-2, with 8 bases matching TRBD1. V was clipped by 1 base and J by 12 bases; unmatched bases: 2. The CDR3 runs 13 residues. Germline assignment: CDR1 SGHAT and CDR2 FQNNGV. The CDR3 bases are TGTGCCAGCAGCTTAGCAGGGACAGGACCCCTCCACTTT. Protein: CASSLAGTGPLHF.

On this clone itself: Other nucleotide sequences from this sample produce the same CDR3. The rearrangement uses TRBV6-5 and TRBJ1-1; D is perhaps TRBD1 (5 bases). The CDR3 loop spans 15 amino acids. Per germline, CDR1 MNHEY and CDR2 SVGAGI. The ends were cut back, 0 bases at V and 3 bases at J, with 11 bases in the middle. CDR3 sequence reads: CASSYSRGVDTEAFF. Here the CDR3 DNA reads TGTGCCAGCAGTTACTCGAGAGGGGTCGACACTGAAGCTTTCTTT.

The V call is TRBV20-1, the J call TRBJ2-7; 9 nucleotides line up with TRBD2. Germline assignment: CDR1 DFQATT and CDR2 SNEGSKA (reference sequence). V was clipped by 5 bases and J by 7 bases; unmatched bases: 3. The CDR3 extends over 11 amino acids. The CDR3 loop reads CSALAGVEQYF. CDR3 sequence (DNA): TGCAGTGCTTTAGCGGGAGTAGAGCAGTACTTC.

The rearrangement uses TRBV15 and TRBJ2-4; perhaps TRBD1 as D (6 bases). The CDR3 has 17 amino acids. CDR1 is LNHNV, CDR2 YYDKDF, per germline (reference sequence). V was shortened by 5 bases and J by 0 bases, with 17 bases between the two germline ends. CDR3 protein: CATSDRTGTLAKNIQYF. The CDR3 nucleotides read TGTGCCACCAGCGATAGAACAGGGACCCTAGCCAAAAACATTCAGTACTTC.

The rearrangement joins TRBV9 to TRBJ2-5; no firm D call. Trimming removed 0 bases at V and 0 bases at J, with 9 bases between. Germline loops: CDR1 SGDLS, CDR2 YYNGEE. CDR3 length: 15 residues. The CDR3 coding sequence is TGTGCCAGCAGCGTAGGTGACGGGTACCAAGAGACCCAGTACTTC. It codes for CASSVGDGYQETQYF.

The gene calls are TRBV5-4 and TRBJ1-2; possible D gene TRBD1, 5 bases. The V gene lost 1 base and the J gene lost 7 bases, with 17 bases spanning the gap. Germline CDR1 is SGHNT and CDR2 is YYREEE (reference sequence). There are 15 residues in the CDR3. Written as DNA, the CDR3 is TGTGCCAGCAGCTTGTTGCAAGGGGTCCATGTTGGCTACACCTTC. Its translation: CASSLLQGVHVGYTF.

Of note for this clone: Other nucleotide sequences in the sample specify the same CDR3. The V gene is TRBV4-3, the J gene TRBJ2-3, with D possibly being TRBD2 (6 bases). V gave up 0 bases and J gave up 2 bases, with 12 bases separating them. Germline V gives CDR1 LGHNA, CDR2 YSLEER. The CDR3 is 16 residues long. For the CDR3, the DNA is TGCGCCAGCAGCCAAGATCGGAGGGATTACACAGATACGCAGTATTTT. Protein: CASSQDRRDYTDTQYF.

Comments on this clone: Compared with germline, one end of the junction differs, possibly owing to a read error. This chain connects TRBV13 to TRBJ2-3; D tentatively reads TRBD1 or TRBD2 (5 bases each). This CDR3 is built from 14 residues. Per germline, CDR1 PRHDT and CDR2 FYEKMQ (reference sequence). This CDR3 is CASSPGPSKDTQYF. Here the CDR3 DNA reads TGTGCCAGCAGCCCGGGACCGAGCAAAGATACGCAGTATTTT.

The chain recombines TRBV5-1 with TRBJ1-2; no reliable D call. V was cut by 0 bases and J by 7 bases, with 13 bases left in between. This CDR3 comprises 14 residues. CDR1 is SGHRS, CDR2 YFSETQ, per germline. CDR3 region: CASSLEAPVGGYTF. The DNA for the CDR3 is TGCGCCAGCAGCTTGGAGGCTCCTGTAGGTGGCTACACCTTC.

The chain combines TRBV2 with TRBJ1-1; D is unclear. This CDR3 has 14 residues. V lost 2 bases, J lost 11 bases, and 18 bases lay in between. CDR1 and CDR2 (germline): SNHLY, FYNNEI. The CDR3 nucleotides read TGTGCCAGCAGTGAAAACCAGAAGGTAGTGGGGGCTTTCTTT. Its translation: CASSENQKVVGAFF.

The chain's CDR3 is CASSTYPPPTWETEAFF. The CDR3, as DNA: TGTGCCAGCAGTACATACCCGCCCCCCACATGGGAAACTGAAGCTTTCTTT. V gene TRBV28 combines with J gene TRBJ1-1, with no clear D. This CDR3 has 17 amino acids. Trimming took off 5 bases at V and 5 bases at J, with 24 bases between the two ends. Germline loops: CDR1 MDHEN, CDR2 SYDVKM.

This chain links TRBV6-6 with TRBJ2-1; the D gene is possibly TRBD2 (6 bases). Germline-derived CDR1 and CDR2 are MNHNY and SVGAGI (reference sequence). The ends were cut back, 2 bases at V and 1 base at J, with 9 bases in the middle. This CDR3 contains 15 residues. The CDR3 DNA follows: TGTGCCAGCAGTTACGGAGGGAGGTCCTACAATGAGCAGTTCTTC. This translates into CASSYGGRSYNEQFF.

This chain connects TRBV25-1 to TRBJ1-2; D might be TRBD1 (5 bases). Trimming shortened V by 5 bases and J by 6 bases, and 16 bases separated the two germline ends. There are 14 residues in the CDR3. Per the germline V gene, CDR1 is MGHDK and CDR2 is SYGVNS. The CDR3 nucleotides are TGTGCCAGCAGTTCCGGTATGGGGGATAATGGCTACACCTTC. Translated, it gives CASSSGMGDNGYTF.

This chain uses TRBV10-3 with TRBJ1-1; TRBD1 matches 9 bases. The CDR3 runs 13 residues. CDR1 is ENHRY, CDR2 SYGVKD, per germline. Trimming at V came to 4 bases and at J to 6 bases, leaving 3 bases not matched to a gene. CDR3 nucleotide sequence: TGTGCCATCAGTGCGGGGACAGGGTCTGAAGCTTTCTTT. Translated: CAISAGTGSEAFF.

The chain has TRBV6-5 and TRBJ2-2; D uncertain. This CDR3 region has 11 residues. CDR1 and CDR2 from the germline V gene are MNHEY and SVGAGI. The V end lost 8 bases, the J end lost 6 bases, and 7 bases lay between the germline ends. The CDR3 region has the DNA TGTGCCAGCTTCCGGGCCGGGGAGCTGTTTTTT. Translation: CASFRAGELFF.